The 22 T cell receptor beta chains below all came from one sample that was sequenced in a study of siplizumab effects on memory and regulatory T cells. The table came from immunoSEQ multiplex PCR; TCRdb's copy has only in-frame clones and leaves some out. The sample records under 130,000 clones, 85% to 95% being singletons. Sequencing used CD4+ T cells sorted from blood. These TCRs come from a human donor in good health.

This chain connects TRBV9 to TRBJ1-3; D not resolved. The ends were cut back, 0 bases at V and 0 bases at J, with 4 bases in the middle. The germline CDR1 and CDR2 sequences are SGDLS and YYNGEE. There are 14 residues in the CDR3. As DNA, the CDR3 is TGTGCCAGCAGCGTAGAAAACTCTGGAAACACCATATATTTT. Its protein product is CASSVENSGNTIYF.

The chain recombines TRBV15 with TRBJ2-5; 9 bases match TRBD1. The J segment lost 9 bases and the V segment lost 4 bases, leaving 12 bases of the junction unmatched. Germline assignment: CDR1 LNHNV and CDR2 YYDKDF (reference sequence). This CDR3 comprises 15 residues. CDR3 sequence (DNA): TGTGCCACCAGCATCCCACAGGGGGCAGGAGCGTCCCAGTACTTC. Amino acids: CATSIPQGAGASQYF.

As regards this clone: Relative to the germline gene, one junction end is altered; a read error may explain this. This chain links TRBV7-7 with TRBJ1-1, with unresolved D. Per the germline V gene, CDR1 is SSHAT and CDR2 is FNYEAQ (reference sequence). The CDR3 is made up of 13 amino acids. CDR3 amino acids: CASSLARNTEAFF. In DNA form, the CDR3 reads TGTGCTAGCAGCTTAGCACGGAACACTGAAGCTTTCTTT.

The chain is built from TRBV5-6 and TRBJ1-2; D unclear. The CDR3 consists of 14 residues. Between the trimmed V and J ends, which lost 0 bases and 4 bases, there was a span of 10 bases. Germline V gene sequence: CDR1 SGHDT, CDR2 YYEEEE. CDR3 in amino acids: CASSLATVVYGYTF. Here the CDR3 DNA reads TGTGCCAGCAGCTTGGCCACAGTAGTCTATGGCTACACCTTC.

J is TRBJ2-3 and V is TRBV5-6, with 12 bases fitting TRBD2. Germline loops: CDR1 SGHDT, CDR2 YYEEEE. This CDR3 region has 16 residues. J gave up 0 bases and V 6 bases, and 5 bases lay outside the gene matches. For the CDR3, the DNA is TGTGCCAGCAACCCACTAGCGGGAGGTAGCACAGATACGCAGTATTTT. It translates to CASNPLAGGSTDTQYF.

The chain links TRBV4-1 to TRBJ2-4; 8 positions match TRBD1. The CDR3 is 17 residues long. The germline CDR1 and CDR2 sequences are MGHRA and YSYEKL. V lost 4 bases, J lost 5 bases, and 13 bases stayed unmatched. In DNA, the CDR3 is TGCGCCAGCAGCCTCGAGAGGCCCAGGGGGCTGCAAAACATTCAGTACTTC. Translation: CASSLERPRGLQNIQYF.

This clone has just one count. The rearrangement links TRBV7-9 to TRBJ1-3; possible D gene TRBD1, 5 bases. The CDR3 covers 15 residues. V was shortened by 4 bases and J by 3 bases, with 13 bases between the two germline ends. CDR1 is SEHNR, CDR2 FQNEAQ, per germline (reference sequence). The DNA for the CDR3 is TGTGCCAGCAGCTCCCCCTGGGACGGTGGAAACACCATATATTTT. This gives the protein CASSSPWDGGNTIYF.

The chain recombines TRBV19 with TRBJ2-2; possibly TRBD1 for D (5 bases). This CDR3 spans 15 amino acids. V lost 1 base and J lost 5, with 11 bases in between. CDR1 is LNHDA and CDR2 is SQIVND in the germline V gene (reference sequence). The CDR3 sequence: CASSIGMQGTGELFF. CDR3 nucleotide sequence: TGTGCCAGTAGTATAGGCATGCAGGGAACCGGGGAGCTGTTTTTT.

The chain has TRBV7-9 and TRBJ2-1; possible D gene TRBD1, 6 bases. Trimming stripped 5 bases from V and 8 bases from J, with 19 bases between. The CDR3 spans 15 residues. The germline CDR1 and CDR2 sequences are SEHNR and FQNEAQ (reference sequence). The CDR3 bases are TGTGCCAGCAGCGCCGATGGGTCAGGGGCGTATGAGCAGTTCTTC. Its translation: CASSADGSGAYEQFF.

This chain uses TRBV5-5 with TRBJ1-2; D call uncertain. CDR1 and CDR2 (germline): SGHKS, YYEKEE (reference sequence). The CDR3 has 13 amino acids. Trimming stripped 0 bases from V and 7 bases from J, with 10 bases between. The CDR3 region is CASSLAFYPGYTF. The DNA for the CDR3 is TGTGCCAGCAGCTTGGCCTTCTATCCTGGCTACACCTTC.

The chain has TRBV25-1 and TRBJ2-5; either TRBD1 or TRBD2 may fit D (5 bases each). Trimming took 1 base from V and 8 from J, leaving 11 bases between them. Germline CDR1 is MGHDK and CDR2 is SYGVNS. This CDR3 contains 13 residues. The CDR3 bases are TGTGCCAGCAGTGAATTCGGGGCGCGTACCCAGTACTTC. Its protein is CASSEFGARTQYF.

The chain recombines TRBV9 with TRBJ1-5; D gene ambiguous. Germline V gene lookup returns CDR1 SGDLS and CDR2 YYNGEE. The CDR3 loop spans 15 amino acids. The V end lost 0 bases, the J end lost 2 bases, and 9 bases lay between the germline ends. The CDR3 DNA sequence: TGTGCCAGCAGCGTAGGGCCCGAGGGCAATCAGCCCCAGCATTTT. Translating it yields CASSVGPEGNQPQHF.

The chain is built from TRBV5-6 and TRBJ2-3; TRBD2 agrees at 8 bases. This CDR3 has 15 residues. Germline V gene lookup returns CDR1 SGHDT and CDR2 YYEEEE. With 4 bases clipped from V and 3 bases from J, the junction kept 7 bases outside the gene matches. CDR3 residues: CASSPSGRGTDTQYF. The CDR3 DNA sequence: TGTGCCAGCAGCCCCAGCGGGAGAGGGACAGATACGCAGTATTTT.

The rearrangement joins TRBV30 to TRBJ1-6; maybe TRBD1 (5 bases). Deletions cut 0 bases from V and 5 bases from J, with 5 bases between. The germline CDR1 and CDR2 sequences are GTSNPN and SVGIG (reference sequence). This CDR3 is 13 amino acids long. The CDR3 DNA follows: TGTGCCTGGAGTGTACAGGATAATTCACCCCTCCACTTT. This gives the protein CAWSVQDNSPLHF. The variable domain in full, completed from reference TRBV30 and TRBJ1-6, reads SQTIHQWPATLVQPVGSPLSLECTVEGTSNPNLYWYRQAAGRGLQLLFYSVGIGQISSEVPQNLSASRPQDRQFILSSKKLLLSDSGFYLCAWSVQDNSPLHFGNGTRLTVT.

The chain combines TRBV19 with TRBJ1-1, with a weak D call TRBD1 (6 bases). Trimming shortened V by 4 bases and J by 3 bases, and 15 bases separated the two germline ends. The CDR3 extends over 15 amino acids. Per germline, CDR1 LNHDA and CDR2 SQIVND (reference sequence). CDR3 coding DNA: TGTGCCAGTAGTAGGCTCAGGGGTTTCGACACTGAAGCTTTCTTT. This sequence encodes CASSRLRGFDTEAFF. The full variable domain, its missing parts supplied by reference TRBV19 and TRBJ1-1, is DGGITQSPKYLFRKEGQNVTLSCEQNLNHDAMYWYRQDPGQGLRLIYYSQIVNDFQKGDIAEGYSVSREKKESFPLTVTSAQKNPTAFYLCASSRLRGFDTEAFFGQGTRLTVV.

The chain recombines TRBV5-1 with TRBJ2-3, with TRBD1 identical over 8 bases. CDR3 length equals 15 residues. After removal of 0 bases from V and 5 bases from J, the junction contained 5 bases not matched to a gene. Germline V gene sequence: CDR1 SGHRS, CDR2 YFSETQ. The CDR3 region is CASSLGDRGRDTQYF. The CDR3 DNA sequence: TGCGCCAGCAGCTTGGGCGACAGGGGACGAGATACGCAGTATTTT. Variable domain in full (rest from reference TRBV5-1 and TRBJ2-3): KAGVTQTPRYLIKTRGQQVTLSCSPISGHRSVSWYQQTPGQGLQFLFEYFSETQRNKGNFPGRFSGRQFSNSRSEMNVSTLELGDSALYLCASSLGDRGRDTQYFGPGTRLTVL.

The V and J genes are TRBV18 and TRBJ1-2, with TRBD1 identical over 7 bases. Trimming cost V 6 bases and J 3 bases; bases outside gene matches: 4. The CDR3 consists of 13 residues. CDR1 and CDR2 (germline): KGHSH, LQKENI. The CDR3: CASSQDRDYGYTF. CDR3 nucleotides: TGTGCCAGCTCCCAAGACAGGGACTATGGCTACACCTTC.

The J gene is TRBJ1-4, the V gene TRBV7-9; D is uncertain. This CDR3 is built from 15 residues. The germline gives CDR1 SEHNR, CDR2 FQNEAQ (reference sequence). Trimming took 4 bases from V and 0 from J, leaving 9 bases between them. CDR3 residues: CASSSTAATNEKLFF. The CDR3 nucleotides read TGTGCCAGCAGCTCTACAGCTGCAACTAATGAAAAACTGTTTTTT. Complete variable domain (other parts from reference TRBV7-9 and TRBJ1-4): DTGVSQNPRHKITKRGQNVTFRCDPISEHNRLYWYRQTLGQGPEFLTYFQNEAQLEKSRLLSDRFSAERPKGSFSTLEIQRTEQGDSAMYLCASSSTAATNEKLFFGSGTQLSVL.

The chain joins TRBV30 to TRBJ2-3; no clear D. This CDR3 comprises 17 residues. The V gene lost 4 bases and the J gene lost 5 bases, with 25 bases spanning the gap. Germline CDR1 reads GTSNPN; CDR2 reads SVGIG (reference sequence). CDR3 sequence reads: CAWTRPPPGIRGDTQYF. Written as DNA, the CDR3 is TGTGCCTGGACTCGACCCCCGCCCGGAATTCGAGGAGATACGCAGTATTTT.

The chain links TRBV6-5 to TRBJ2-3, with 11 bases that match TRBD2. The V gene end was trimmed by 6 bases and the J gene end by 4 bases; junction bases not matched to a gene: 6. This CDR3 has 15 residues. The germline CDR1 and CDR2 sequences are MNHEY and SVGAGI. The CDR3, as DNA: TGTGCCAGCAGAGCTAGCGGGAGGTCCGCAGATACGCAGTATTTT. As protein: CASRASGRSADTQYF.

V and J are TRBV10-2 and TRBJ2-7; the match to TRBD2 covers 9 bases. Germline V gene lookup returns CDR1 WSHSY and CDR2 SAAADI. The CDR3 totals 15 residues. Trimming at V came to 6 bases and at J to 2 bases, leaving 8 bases not matched to a gene. The CDR3 DNA reads as TGCGCCAGCAGCTTTAGCGGGGGCAAGGCCTACGAGCAGTACTTC. Protein: CASSFSGGKAYEQYF.

V gene TRBV29-1 combines with J gene TRBJ2-7, with D perhaps TRBD1 (6 bases). The CDR3 is made up of 12 amino acids. The V end lost 4 bases, the J end lost 3 bases, and 10 bases lay between the germline ends. Germline values: CDR1 SQVTM, CDR2 ANQGSEA. The CDR3 bases are TGCAGCGTTGCACAGGGAGTCTACGAGCAGTACTTC. Translating it yields CSVAQGVYEQYF.